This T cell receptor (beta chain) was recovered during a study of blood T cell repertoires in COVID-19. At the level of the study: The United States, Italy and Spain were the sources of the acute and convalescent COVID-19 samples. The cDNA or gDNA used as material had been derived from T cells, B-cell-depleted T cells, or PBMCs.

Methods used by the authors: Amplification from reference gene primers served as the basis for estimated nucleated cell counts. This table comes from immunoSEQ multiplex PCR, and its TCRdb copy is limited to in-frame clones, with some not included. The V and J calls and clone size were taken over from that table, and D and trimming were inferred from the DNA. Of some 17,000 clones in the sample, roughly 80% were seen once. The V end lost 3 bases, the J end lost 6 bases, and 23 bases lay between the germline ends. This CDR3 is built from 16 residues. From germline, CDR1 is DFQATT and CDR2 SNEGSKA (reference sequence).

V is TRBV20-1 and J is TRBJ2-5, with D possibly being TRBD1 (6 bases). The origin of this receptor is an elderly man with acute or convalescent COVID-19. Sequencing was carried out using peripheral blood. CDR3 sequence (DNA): TGCAGTGCTAGTGCTGGTGACAGGACCGGTTGGAAGACCCAGTACTTC. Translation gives CSASAGDRTGWKTQYF.